Presented here are 17 T cell receptor beta chains from one specimen sequenced in a study of cytomegalovirus exposure and HLA in healthy donors. In the PCR, 60 Vbeta and 13 Jbeta primers were used. TCRdb keeps only in-frame clones here, not all; method: immunoSEQ multiplex PCR. The data contain roughly 230,000 clones, around nine tenths of them seen just once; the ten biggest clones take up less than 2%. Material for sequencing was PBMCs. These receptors were obtained from a girl aged 2 to 10 in good health and CMV-seronegative.

V and J are TRBV10-2 and TRBJ2-6; tentative D call: TRBD2 (7 bases). From germline, CDR1 is WSHSY and CDR2 SAAADI. The CDR3 is 16 residues long. V was cut by 10 bases and J by 1 base, with 17 bases left in between. Written as DNA, the CDR3 is TGCGCCACCAGCGGGACATCTTCTTCTGGGGCCAACGTCCTGACTTTC. As protein: CATSGTSSSGANVLTF.

The gene calls are TRBV4-1 and TRBJ1-5, with TRBD1 matching over 11 bases. The CDR3 consists of 20 residues. V gave up 1 base and J gave up 1 base; unmatched junction bases: 12. From germline, CDR1 is MGHRA and CDR2 YSYEKL. CDR3 loop: CASSQGRGQGARASNQPQHF. CDR3 DNA sequence: TGCGCCAGCAGCCAAGGTCGTGGACAGGGGGCCAGGGCGAGCAATCAGCCCCAGCATTTT.

This clone has a single count. This rearrangement joins TRBV7-8 to TRBJ2-2; TRBD2 matches 8 bases. Germline V CDR1 and CDR2: SGHVS, FQNEAQ. Germline trimming cut 5 bases from V and 9 bases from J; bases unmatched to any gene: 8. CDR3 length equals 14 residues. In nucleotides, the CDR3 is TGTGCCAGCAGCGATTGGACTAGCCCCCGGGAGCTGTTTTTT. It yields the protein CASSDWTSPRELFF. Using reference TRBV7-8 and TRBJ2-2 for the parts outside the CDR3, the full variable domain is GAGVSQSPRYKVAKRGQDVALRCDPISGHVSLFWYQQALGQGPEFLTYFQNEAQLDKSGLPSDRFFAERPEGSVSTLKIQRTQQEDSAVYLCASSDWTSPRELFFGEGSRLTVL.

The chain employs TRBV6-5 and TRBJ2-7, with 8 bases aligning to TRBD2. Trimming cost V 4 bases and J 4 bases; bases outside gene matches: 12. The CDR3 is 16 amino acids. Germline lookup yields CDR1 MNHEY and CDR2 SVGAGI. The CDR3 sequence: CASSSGETGGLYEQYF. DNA of the CDR3: TGTGCCAGCAGTTCAGGCGAGACGGGGGGGCTGTACGAGCAGTACTTC.

The rearrangement links TRBV6-5 to TRBJ2-1, with 7 nucleotides matching TRBD2. Germline lookup yields CDR1 MNHEY and CDR2 SVGAGI. The CDR3 extends over 15 amino acids. The J segment lost 5 bases and the V segment lost 4 bases, leaving 8 bases of the junction unmatched. CDR3 loop: CASSFSGLTHNEQFF. The CDR3 region has the DNA TGTGCCAGCAGTTTTAGCGGGCTCACCCACAATGAGCAGTTCTTC.

This rearrangement joins TRBV9 to TRBJ2-1, with TRBD2 matching 13 bases. Germline trimming cut 4 bases from V and 8 bases from J; bases unmatched to any gene: 6. The germline gives CDR1 SGDLS, CDR2 YYNGEE. The CDR3 is 15 residues long. CDR3: CASSSGLAGEHEQFF. The CDR3 DNA sequence: TGTGCCAGCAGCTCAGGACTAGCGGGAGAACATGAGCAGTTCTTC.

This chain uses TRBV2 with TRBJ1-4, with D tentatively TRBD1 (5 bases). The CDR3 consists of 16 residues. V lost 6 bases to trimming and J lost 0 bases, with 14 bases between them. Germline CDR1 is SNHLY and CDR2 is FYNNEI. CDR3 nucleotide sequence: TGTGCCAGCAGCAGGTGGGGCGGTGCAACTAATGAAAAACTGTTTTTT. Translation gives CASSRWGGATNEKLFF. The full variable domain, in which reference TRBV2 and TRBJ1-4 provide the parts outside the CDR3, is EPEVTQTPSHQVTQMGQEVILRCVPISNHLYFYWYRQILGQKVEFLVSFYNNEISEKSEIFDDQFSVERPDGSNFTLKIRSTKLEDSAMYFCASSRWGGATNEKLFFGSGTQLSVL.

The rearrangement links TRBV5-1 to TRBJ2-1; D may be TRBD2 (6 bases). The V gene lost 0 bases and the J gene lost 0 bases, with 7 bases spanning the gap. The CDR3 loop spans 15 amino acids. CDR1 and CDR2 (germline): SGHRS, YFSETQ. CDR3 sequence reads: CASSLGLGSYNEQFF. For the CDR3, the DNA is TGCGCCAGCAGCTTGGGACTAGGCTCCTACAATGAGCAGTTCTTC. The full variable domain, its missing parts supplied by reference TRBV5-1 and TRBJ2-1, is KAGVTQTPRYLIKTRGQQVTLSCSPISGHRSVSWYQQTPGQGLQFLFEYFSETQRNKGNFPGRFSGRQFSNSRSEMNVSTLELGDSALYLCASSLGLGSYNEQFFGPGTRLTVL.

The chain couples TRBV7-6 to TRBJ2-3, with 11 bases identical to TRBD2. The CDR3 consists of 16 residues. CDR1 SGHVS and CDR2 FNYEAQ come from the germline V gene. V lost 2 bases, J lost 4 bases, and 5 bases stayed unmatched. The CDR3 loop reads CASSLLAGGPADTQYF. The DNA of the CDR3 is TGTGCCAGCAGCTTATTAGCGGGAGGGCCGGCAGATACGCAGTATTTT.

The chain employs TRBV9 and TRBJ2-7; 10 bases are shared with TRBD2. V was pared by 3 bases and J by 7 bases, with 16 bases of the junction left unmatched. CDR1 is SGDLS, CDR2 YYNGEE, per germline. CDR3 length: 17 residues. CDR3 DNA: TGTGCCAGCAGCGGCGACGATAGCGGGAGGCAGGATGATGAGCAGTACTTC. Translation gives CASSGDDSGRQDDEQYF.

The J gene is TRBJ1-1, the V gene TRBV6-1; 9 bases are a match to TRBD1. Germline values: CDR1 MNHNS, CDR2 SASEGT. The CDR3 spans 16 residues. J was trimmed by 6 bases and V by 3 bases; bases with no gene match: 11. This CDR3 reads CASSDFPATGGPEAFF. For the CDR3, the DNA is TGTGCCAGCAGTGATTTCCCCGCGACAGGGGGACCTGAAGCTTTCTTT.

V is TRBV10-1 and J is TRBJ2-1; 10 bases line up with TRBD2. Unmatched junction bases numbered 3, after V lost 5 bases and J lost 8 bases. The germline CDR1 and CDR2 sequences are WNHNN and SYGVQD (reference sequence). The CDR3 runs to 13 residues. The CDR3 nucleotides read TGCGCCAGCAGTAGCGGGAGGGAGTATGAGCAGTTCTTC. Its protein product is CASSSGREYEQFF.

V is TRBV29-1 and J is TRBJ1-5; D ambiguous. The V end lost 5 bases, the J end lost 0 bases, and 8 bases lay between the germline ends. The CDR3 has 13 amino acids. Germline V lookup: CDR1 SQVTM, CDR2 ANQGSEA. CDR3: CSVSRDSNQPQHF. The CDR3 DNA follows: TGCAGCGTTTCGAGAGATAGCAATCAGCCCCAGCATTTT. Using reference TRBV29-1 and TRBJ1-5 for the parts outside the CDR3, the full variable domain is SAVISQKPSRDICQRGTSLTIQCQVDSQVTMMFWYRQQPGQSLTLIATANQGSEATYESGFVIDKFPISRPNLTFSTLTVSNMSPEDSSIYLCSVSRDSNQPQHFGDGTRLSIL.

The rearrangement joins TRBV29-1 to TRBJ2-1; the D gene is possibly TRBD2 (6 bases). This CDR3 contains 12 residues. The V end lost 6 bases, the J end lost 7 bases, and 13 bases lay between the germline ends. Germline V gene lookup returns CDR1 SQVTM and CDR2 ANQGSEA. The CDR3 reads CSVGTPVNEQFF. The CDR3 coding sequence is TGCAGCGTGGGGACTCCGGTGAATGAGCAGTTCTTC.

The chain is built from TRBV7-9 and TRBJ2-1, with no clear D. The CDR3 spans 11 residues. V shed 3 bases and J shed 5 bases, with 2 bases lying between them. Germline CDR1 is SEHNR and CDR2 is FQNEAQ (reference sequence). This chain's CDR3 is CASSFNNEQFF. CDR3 DNA sequence: TGTGCCAGCAGCTTCAACAATGAGCAGTTCTTC.

The rearrangement links TRBV19 to TRBJ2-1; possible D gene TRBD2, 5 bases. Looked up from germline, CDR1 is LNHDA and CDR2 is SQIVND (reference sequence). The V and J ends lost 5 bases and 7 bases respectively, with 12 bases between them. The CDR3 totals 13 residues. CDR3 loop: CASSFGLLNEQFF. CDR3 bases: TGTGCCAGTAGTTTTGGACTCCTGAATGAGCAGTTCTTC.

CDR3 sequence reads: CASSLVPGYNEQFF. The CDR3 region has the DNA TGTGCCAGCAGCTTAGTCCCCGGCTACAATGAGCAGTTCTTC. The rearrangement joins TRBV11-2 to TRBJ2-1; D unclear. V was trimmed by 1 base and J by 3 bases, leaving 7 bases between them. Germline V lookup: CDR1 SGHAT, CDR2 FQNNGV. The CDR3 totals 14 residues.